The sequence of this T cell receptor beta chain was determined in a study of T cells in Graves' hyperthyroidism and ophthalmopathy. Study-level findings and limits: Ophthalmopathy was told apart from stable hyperthyroidism by a 13 V-J model.

Graves' hyperthyroidism is called stable when ophthalmopathy does not progress within 18 months. Uncontrolled infection, other autoimmune disease, pregnancy or lactation barred patients from enrollment. Comments on this clonotype: What it recognizes is unknown. With a much larger clone just one base away, this may be a read error.

The source material, RNA transcripts, was used to amplify TCR beta CDR3 regions. TCR CDR3 regions were first amplified by RT-PCR with HTBI primers. TCRdb called the multiplex PCR reads again in MiXCR, with one record for every CDR3 protein. Among roughly 570,000 distinct CDR3 sequences listed, about a sixth were seen once. This CDR3 contains 13 residues. CDR1 and CDR2 from the germline V gene are MNHEY and SVGEGT. The TCR comes from a woman between 25 and 40 years old with Graves' hyperthyroidism. Sequenced input: blood. The rearrangement links TRBV6-2 or TRBV6-3 to TRBJ2-2; unclear D gene. In nucleotides, the CDR3 is TGTACCAGCAGTTACTCGGACACCGGGGAGCTGTTTTTT. Residues: CTSSYSDTGELFF.